The 21 T cell receptor beta chains below come from one sample, sequenced in a study of control samples from healthy donors and cancer patients. Assay: immunoSEQ multiplex PCR; the TCRdb copy retains only in-frame clones and omits some. The data hold some 120,000 clones, with roughly 90% observed a single time. The source material was blood. These receptor sequences come from a man in his fifties in good health.

This clone has a single count. The J gene is TRBJ2-1, the V gene TRBV9; 8 nucleotides align to TRBD1. The CDR3 consists of 17 residues. The V gene's germline CDR1 is SGDLS and CDR2 YYNGEE. V lost 0 bases and J lost 4; bases outside the gene matches: 9. The chain's CDR3 is CASSVALADRVYNEQFF. The CDR3 DNA is TGTGCCAGCAGCGTAGCTTTAGCGGACAGGGTTTACAATGAGCAGTTCTTC.

This chain links TRBV24-1 with TRBJ1-5, with a weak D call TRBD1 (5 bases). This CDR3 region has 15 residues. The V end was cut by 4 bases, the J end by 0 bases, with 9 bases between. Per germline, CDR1 KGHDR and CDR2 SFDVKD. The CDR3 spells CATSDGAYSNQPQHF. CDR3 DNA: TGTGCCACCAGTGACGGGGCCTATAGCAATCAGCCCCAGCATTTT.

The chain employs TRBV9 and TRBJ1-2; no clear D gene. Looked up from germline, CDR1 is SGDLS and CDR2 is YYNGEE. This CDR3 comprises 12 residues. The V end lost 6 bases, the J end lost 7 bases, and 13 bases lay between the germline ends. The CDR3 DNA follows: TGTGCCAGCAAGGCGGAGAAAGGTGGCTACACCTTC. Translated: CASKAEKGGYTF.

The rearrangement uses TRBV9 and TRBJ2-5, with D possibly being TRBD1 (6 bases). Trimming removed 0 bases from V and 7 bases from J, with 13 bases in between. There are 14 residues in the CDR3. The germline gives CDR1 SGDLS, CDR2 YYNGEE. CDR3 in amino acids: CASSVVQGLGTQYF. CDR3 in DNA: TGTGCCAGCAGCGTAGTCCAGGGGCTAGGGACCCAGTACTTC.

The chain is built from TRBV3-1 (or the pseudogene TRBV3-2) and TRBJ2-5; D is undetermined. Germline V gene lookup returns CDR1 LGHDT and CDR2 YNNKEL (reference sequence). The CDR3 has 12 residues. Deletions cut 4 bases from V and 1 base from J, with 4 bases between. CDR3 DNA sequence: TGTGCCAGCAGCCGCGTCCAAGAGACCCAGTACTTC. Translation gives CASSRVQETQYF.

There are many counts of this clone. This chain joins TRBV6-5 and TRBJ1-2; D is ambiguous. This CDR3 has 14 residues. CDR1 is MNHEY and CDR2 is SVGAGI in the germline V gene. Trimming took off 2 bases at V and 3 bases at J, with 10 bases between the two ends. CDR3 nucleotides: TGTGCCAGCAGTTACACGGGCTGGGACTATGGCTACACCTTC. Its protein is CASSYTGWDYGYTF.

The V and J genes are TRBV29-1 and TRBJ1-2; D uncertain. Germline V CDR1 and CDR2: SQVTM, ANQGSEA. The germline V and J ends were trimmed by 6 bases and 8 bases, with 16 bases remaining between them. The CDR3 length is 12 residues. CDR3 amino acids: CSVSFGERGYTF. In DNA, the CDR3 is TGCAGCGTATCCTTCGGCGAGAGGGGCTACACCTTC.

The genes are TRBV18 and TRBJ1-5; 9 nucleotides agree with TRBD1. In germline, CDR1 is KGHSH, CDR2 LQKENI. The CDR3 consists of 15 residues. V was pared by 0 bases and J by 7 bases, with 4 bases of the junction left unmatched. The chain's CDR3 is CASSPPLGQGQPQHF. The CDR3 DNA reads as TGTGCCAGCTCACCACCCCTGGGACAGGGACAGCCCCAGCATTTT.

The CDR3 nucleotides are TGTGCCAGCAGCTTACAGGGGAATCAGCCCCAGCATTTT. Translating it yields CASSLQGNQPQHF. The J gene is TRBJ1-5, the V gene TRBV12-3 or TRBV12-4, with TRBD1 identical over 7 bases. This CDR3 is built from 13 residues. V shed 6 bases and J 4 bases; nucleotides not matched to a gene: 3.

As for this clone: The DNA is left out, because the CDR3 cannot be placed on it with certainty; the CDR3 is given as TCRdb lists it. The V call is TRBV6-2 or TRBV6-3, the J call TRBJ1-3. Looked up from germline, CDR1 is MNHEY and CDR2 is SVGEGT. The CDR3 numbers 15 amino acids, ends counted. Here the CDR3 reads CASSTSGLPGNTIYF.

CDR3 sequence (DNA): TGTGCCATCAGTGAGTCGAGAGCGGGGGGCCTGTCCTACGAGCAGTACTTC. Translating gives CAISESRAGGLSYEQYF. The gene calls are TRBV10-3 and TRBJ2-7; 9 bases map to TRBD2. This CDR3 is built from 17 residues. Germline trimming cut 0 bases from V and 1 base from J; bases unmatched to any gene: 7. CDR1 is ENHRY and CDR2 is SYGVKD in the germline V gene.

The sample holds one count of this clone. The chain employs TRBV5-1 and TRBJ1-2, with D possibly being TRBD1 (6 bases). Trimming pared 3 bases from V and 3 bases from J, leaving 15 bases between. Germline CDR1 is SGHRS and CDR2 is YFSETQ. The CDR3 has 15 amino acids. CDR3 DNA sequence: TGCGCCAGCAGCTCAAACAGGGCTGGAGACTATGGCTACACCTTC. Translation gives CASSSNRAGDYGYTF.

The genes are TRBV5-8 and TRBJ1-5; TRBD1 might be the D (5 bases). The CDR3 totals 15 residues. The germline V gene encodes CDR1 SGHTS and CDR2 YDEGEE. Trimming removed 2 bases at V and 2 bases at J, with 11 bases between. The DNA of the CDR3 is TGTGCCAGCAGCTTCGGGACGGTTCGCAATCAGCCCCAGCATTTT. Translation gives CASSFGTVRNQPQHF.

The CDR3 DNA reads TGTGCCAGCAGCCAAGTTGGGGCGAGGGCTAATGAAAAACTGTTTTTT. Residues: CASSQVGARANEKLFF. V usage is TRBV3-1 (or the pseudogene TRBV3-2) and J usage is TRBJ1-4; D may be TRBD1 (5 bases). The CDR3 sequence is 16 residues long. The germline V gene has CDR1 LGHDT and CDR2 YNNKEL (reference sequence). V was clipped by 1 base and J by 3 bases, with 12 bases between them.

This clone appeared a few times. The DNA of the CDR3 is TGCGCCAGCAGCTTGGGAGGGTCAGGGGGGACTGAAGCTTTCTTT. Protein product: CASSLGGSGGTEAFF. This sequence joins TRBV5-1 and TRBJ1-1; 7 bases agree with TRBD1. The J segment lost 5 bases and the V segment lost 0 bases, leaving 7 bases of the junction unmatched. The CDR3 consists of 15 residues. CDR1 and CDR2 from the germline V gene are SGHRS and YFSETQ. The complete variable domain, with remaining parts taken from reference TRBV5-1 and TRBJ1-1, reads KAGVTQTPRYLIKTRGQQVTLSCSPISGHRSVSWYQQTPGQGLQFLFEYFSETQRNKGNFPGRFSGRQFSNSRSEMNVSTLELGDSALYLCASSLGGSGGTEAFFGQGTRLTVV.

The chain recombines TRBV2 with TRBJ1-3, with 8 bases aligning to TRBD1. The trim removed 3 bases at V and 0 bases at J, leaving 7 bases unmatched. Looked up from germline, CDR1 is SNHLY and CDR2 is FYNNEI. This CDR3 has 17 residues. In nucleotides, the CDR3 is TGTGCCAGCAGTGACGGGACAGGAGCGGTCTCTGGAAACACCATATATTTT. Protein: CASSDGTGAVSGNTIYF.

The genes are TRBV7-7 and TRBJ2-5; 14 bases are a match to TRBD2. This CDR3 has 17 amino acids. Germline V gene data show CDR1 as SSHAT and CDR2 as FNYEAQ (reference sequence). Trimming at V came to 5 bases and at J to 4 bases, leaving 9 bases not matched to a gene. In DNA form, the CDR3 reads TGTGCCAGCAGCCCCCGACTAGCGGGGGGGCCCGTAGAGACCCAGTACTTC. Protein product: CASSPRLAGGPVETQYF.

The V call is TRBV6-4, the J call TRBJ1-3, with 12 bases matching TRBD1. This CDR3 spans 17 amino acids. With 2 bases clipped from V and 4 bases from J, the junction kept 6 bases outside the gene matches. CDR1 is MRHNA, CDR2 SNTAGT, per germline. CDR3 region: CASSDSRDRGPGNTIYF. CDR3 sequence (DNA): TGTGCCAGCAGTGACAGCCGGGACAGGGGGCCCGGAAACACCATATATTTT.

This clone was counted once. V and J are TRBV29-1 and TRBJ2-1; D might be TRBD1 (5 bases). Germline V lookup: CDR1 SQVTM, CDR2 ANQGSEA. V lost 6 bases and J lost 0, with 9 bases in between. The CDR3 totals 13 residues. CDR3 nucleotides: TGCAGCGTCCACAGGAGCTCCTACAATGAGCAGTTCTTC. It translates to CSVHRSSYNEQFF.

This sequence joins TRBV14 and TRBJ2-7, with D perhaps TRBD1 (6 bases). This CDR3 has 15 residues. Germline V gene sequence: CDR1 SGHDN, CDR2 FVKESK. Trimming stripped 1 base from V and 5 bases from J, with 15 bases between. The chain's CDR3 is CASSQGNTGLHEQYF. As DNA, the CDR3 is TGTGCCAGCAGCCAAGGCAACACAGGGTTACACGAGCAGTACTTC.

V gene TRBV6-5 combines with J gene TRBJ1-1, with D hard to call. With 0 bases removed from V and 0 bases from J, the gap between germline ends came to 8 bases. Per the germline V gene, CDR1 is MNHEY and CDR2 is SVGAGI. The CDR3 sequence is 15 residues long. CDR3 in DNA: TGTGCCAGCAGTTACTCGTGGCAGCTGAACACTGAAGCTTTCTTT. Its translation is CASSYSWQLNTEAFF.